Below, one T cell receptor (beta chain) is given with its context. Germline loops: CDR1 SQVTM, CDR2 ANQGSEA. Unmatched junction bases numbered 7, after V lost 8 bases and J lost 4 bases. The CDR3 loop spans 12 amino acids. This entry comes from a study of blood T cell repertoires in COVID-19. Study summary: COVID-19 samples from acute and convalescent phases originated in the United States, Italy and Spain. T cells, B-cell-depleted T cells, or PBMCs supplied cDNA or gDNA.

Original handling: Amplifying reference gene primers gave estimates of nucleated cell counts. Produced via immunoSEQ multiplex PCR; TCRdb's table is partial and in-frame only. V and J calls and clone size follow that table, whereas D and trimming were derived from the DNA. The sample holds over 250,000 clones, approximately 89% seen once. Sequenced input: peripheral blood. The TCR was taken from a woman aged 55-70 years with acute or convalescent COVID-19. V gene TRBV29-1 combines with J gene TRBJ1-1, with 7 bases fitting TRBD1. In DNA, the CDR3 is TGCAGCATTCTAGGGGGCATCACTGAAGCTTTCTTT. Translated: CSILGGITEAFF.